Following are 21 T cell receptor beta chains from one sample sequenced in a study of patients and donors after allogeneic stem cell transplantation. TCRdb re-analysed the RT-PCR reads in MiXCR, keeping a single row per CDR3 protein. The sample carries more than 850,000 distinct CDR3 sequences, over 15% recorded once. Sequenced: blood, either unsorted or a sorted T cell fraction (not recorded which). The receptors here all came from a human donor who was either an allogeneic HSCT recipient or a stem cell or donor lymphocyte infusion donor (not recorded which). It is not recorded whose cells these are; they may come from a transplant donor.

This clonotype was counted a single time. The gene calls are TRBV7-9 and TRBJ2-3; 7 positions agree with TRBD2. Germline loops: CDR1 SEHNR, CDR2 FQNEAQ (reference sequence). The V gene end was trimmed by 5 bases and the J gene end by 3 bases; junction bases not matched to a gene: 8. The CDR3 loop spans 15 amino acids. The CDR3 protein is CASSNGREYTDTQYF. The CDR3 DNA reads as TGTGCCAGCAGCAACGGGCGGGAGTATACAGATACGCAGTATTTT. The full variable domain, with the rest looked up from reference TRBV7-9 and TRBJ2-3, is DTGVSQNPRHKITKRGQNVTFRCDPISEHNRLYWYRQTLGQGPEFLTYFQNEAQLEKSRLLSDRFSAERPKGSFSTLEIQRTEQGDSAMYLCASSNGREYTDTQYFGPGTRLTVL.

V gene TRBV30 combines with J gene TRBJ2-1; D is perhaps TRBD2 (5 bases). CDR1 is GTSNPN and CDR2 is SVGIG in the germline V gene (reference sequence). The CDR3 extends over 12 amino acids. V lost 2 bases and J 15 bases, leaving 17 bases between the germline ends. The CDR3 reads CAWSPRTAGPFF. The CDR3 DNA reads TGTGCCTGGAGTCCTCGTACTGCGGGTCCGTTCTTC.

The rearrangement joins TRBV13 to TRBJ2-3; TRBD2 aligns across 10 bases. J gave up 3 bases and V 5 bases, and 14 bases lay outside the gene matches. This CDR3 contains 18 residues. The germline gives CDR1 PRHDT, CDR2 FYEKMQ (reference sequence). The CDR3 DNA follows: TGTGCCAGCAGCCGACCGGCTAGCGGGGGTAGAGGGACAGATACGCAGTATTTT. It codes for CASSRPASGGRGTDTQYF.

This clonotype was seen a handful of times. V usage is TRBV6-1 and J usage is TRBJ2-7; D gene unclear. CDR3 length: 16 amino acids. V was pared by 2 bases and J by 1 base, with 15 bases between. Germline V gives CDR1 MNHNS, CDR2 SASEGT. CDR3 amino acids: CASSEIIKKTSYEQYF. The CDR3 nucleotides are TGTGCCAGCAGTGAAATAATCAAAAAAACTTCCTACGAGCAGTACTTC.

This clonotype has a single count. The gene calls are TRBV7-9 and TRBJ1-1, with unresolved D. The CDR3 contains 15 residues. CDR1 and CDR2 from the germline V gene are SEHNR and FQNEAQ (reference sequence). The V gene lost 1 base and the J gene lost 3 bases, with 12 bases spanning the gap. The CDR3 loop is CASSLGMGIDTEAFF. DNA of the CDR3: TGTGCCAGCAGCTTAGGGATGGGTATTGACACTGAAGCTTTCTTT.

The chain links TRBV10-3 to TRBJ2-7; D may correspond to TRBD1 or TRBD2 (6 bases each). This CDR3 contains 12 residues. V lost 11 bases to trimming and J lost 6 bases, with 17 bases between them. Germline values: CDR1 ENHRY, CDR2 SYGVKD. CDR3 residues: CALGAGGGEQYF. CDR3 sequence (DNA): TGTGCCCTCGGGGCCGGGGGCGGCGAGCAGTACTTC.

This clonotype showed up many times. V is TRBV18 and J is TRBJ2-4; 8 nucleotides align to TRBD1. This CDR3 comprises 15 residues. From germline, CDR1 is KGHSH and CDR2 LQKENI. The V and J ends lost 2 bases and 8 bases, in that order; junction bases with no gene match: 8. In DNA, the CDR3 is TGTGCCAGCTCACCAGTACATGGACAGGGACACATTCAGTACTTC. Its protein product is CASSPVHGQGHIQYF.

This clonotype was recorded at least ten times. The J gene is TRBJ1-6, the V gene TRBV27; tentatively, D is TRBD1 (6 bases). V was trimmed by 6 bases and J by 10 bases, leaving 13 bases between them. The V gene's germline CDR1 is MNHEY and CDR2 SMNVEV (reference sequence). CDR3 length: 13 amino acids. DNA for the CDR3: TGTGCCAGCAGCGACAGGTACAGGTCACCCCTCCACTTT. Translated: CASSDRYRSPLHF.

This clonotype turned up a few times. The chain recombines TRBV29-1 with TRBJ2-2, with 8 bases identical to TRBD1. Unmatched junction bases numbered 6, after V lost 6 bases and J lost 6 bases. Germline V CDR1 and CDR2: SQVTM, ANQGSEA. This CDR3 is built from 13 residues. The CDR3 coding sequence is TGCAGCGTCAGGACAGGGAAAGCCGGGGAGCTGTTTTTT. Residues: CSVRTGKAGELFF.

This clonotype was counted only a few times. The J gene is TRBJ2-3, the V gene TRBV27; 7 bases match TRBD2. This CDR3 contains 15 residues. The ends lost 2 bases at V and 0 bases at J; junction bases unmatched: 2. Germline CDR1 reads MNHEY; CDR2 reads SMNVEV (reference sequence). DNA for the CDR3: TGTGCCAGCAGTTTACTAGCGGATAGCACAGATACGCAGTATTTT. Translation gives CASSLLADSTDTQYF.

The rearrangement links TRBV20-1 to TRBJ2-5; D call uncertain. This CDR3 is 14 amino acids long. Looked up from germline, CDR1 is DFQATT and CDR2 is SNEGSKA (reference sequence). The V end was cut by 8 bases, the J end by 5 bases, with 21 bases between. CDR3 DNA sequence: TGCAGTCCCCATCAAGGTCAAGGGTGGGAGACCCAGTACTTC. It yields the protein CSPHQGQGWETQYF.

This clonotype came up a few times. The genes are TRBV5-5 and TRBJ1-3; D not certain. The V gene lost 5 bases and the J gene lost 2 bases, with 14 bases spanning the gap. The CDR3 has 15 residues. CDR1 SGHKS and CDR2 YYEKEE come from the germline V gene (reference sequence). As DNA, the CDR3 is TGTGCCAGCAGTCCAATGGAGGGTACTGGAAACACCATATATTTT. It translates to CASSPMEGTGNTIYF.

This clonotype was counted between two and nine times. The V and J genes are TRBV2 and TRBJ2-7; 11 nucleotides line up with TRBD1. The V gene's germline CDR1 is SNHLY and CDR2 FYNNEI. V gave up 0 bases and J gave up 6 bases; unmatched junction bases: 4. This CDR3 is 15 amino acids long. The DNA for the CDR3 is TGTGCCAGCAGTGAAGCGCTTGGGACAGGGGGCGAGCAGTACTTC. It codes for CASSEALGTGGEQYF.

The CDR3 protein is CASSFRASGSSYNEQFF. CDR3 nucleotide sequence: TGTGCCAGCAGTTTTAGGGCTAGCGGGAGCTCCTACAATGAGCAGTTCTTC. The chain is built from TRBV27 and TRBJ2-1; 10 bases are shared with TRBD2. This CDR3 comprises 17 residues. Unmatched junction bases numbered 5, after V lost 3 bases and J lost 0 bases. Germline CDR1 reads MNHEY; CDR2 reads SMNVEV (reference sequence).

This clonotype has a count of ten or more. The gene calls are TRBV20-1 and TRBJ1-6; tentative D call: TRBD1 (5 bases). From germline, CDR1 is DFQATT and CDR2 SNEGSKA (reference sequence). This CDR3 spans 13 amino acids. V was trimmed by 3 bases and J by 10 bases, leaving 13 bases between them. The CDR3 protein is CSARTADLSPLHF. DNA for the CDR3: TGCAGTGCTAGGACAGCGGATTTATCACCCCTCCACTTT.

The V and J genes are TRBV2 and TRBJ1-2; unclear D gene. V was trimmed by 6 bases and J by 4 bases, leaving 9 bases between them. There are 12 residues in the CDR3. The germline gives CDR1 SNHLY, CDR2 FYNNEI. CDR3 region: CASSGLGYGYTF. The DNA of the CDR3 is TGTGCCAGCAGCGGACTGGGCTATGGCTACACCTTC.

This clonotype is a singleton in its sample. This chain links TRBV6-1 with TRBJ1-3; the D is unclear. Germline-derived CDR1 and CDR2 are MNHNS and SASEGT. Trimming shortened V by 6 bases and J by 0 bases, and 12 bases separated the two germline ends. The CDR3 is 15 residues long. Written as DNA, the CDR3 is TGTGCCAGCAGCACCAAGGGAAGCTCTGGAAACACCATATATTTT. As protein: CASSTKGSSGNTIYF.

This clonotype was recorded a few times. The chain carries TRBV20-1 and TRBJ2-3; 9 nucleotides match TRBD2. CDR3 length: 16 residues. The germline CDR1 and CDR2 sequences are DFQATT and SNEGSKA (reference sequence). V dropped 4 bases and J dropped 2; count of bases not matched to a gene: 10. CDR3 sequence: CSATSLAGTFTDTQYF. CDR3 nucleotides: TGCAGTGCTACGTCCCTAGCGGGGACCTTCACAGATACGCAGTATTTT.

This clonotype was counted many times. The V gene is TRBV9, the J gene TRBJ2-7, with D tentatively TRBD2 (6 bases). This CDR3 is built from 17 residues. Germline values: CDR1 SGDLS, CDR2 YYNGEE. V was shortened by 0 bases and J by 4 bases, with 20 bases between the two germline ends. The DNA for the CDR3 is TGTGCCAGCAGCGTAGGGGATGGATTCGGGGGTACGTACGAGCAGTACTTC. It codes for CASSVGDGFGGTYEQYF.

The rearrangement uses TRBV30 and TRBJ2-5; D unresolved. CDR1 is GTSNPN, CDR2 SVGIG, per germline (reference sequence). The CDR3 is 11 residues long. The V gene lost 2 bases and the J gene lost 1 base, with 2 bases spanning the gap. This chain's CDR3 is CAWSTQETQYF. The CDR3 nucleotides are TGTGCCTGGAGTACCCAAGAGACCCAGTACTTC.

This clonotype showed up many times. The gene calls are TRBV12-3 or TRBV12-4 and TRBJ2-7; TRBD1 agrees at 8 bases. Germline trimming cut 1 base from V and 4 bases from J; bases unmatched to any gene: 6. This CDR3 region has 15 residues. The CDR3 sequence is CASSLGTGHPYEQYF. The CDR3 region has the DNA TGTGCCAGCAGTTTAGGGACAGGGCACCCTTACGAGCAGTACTTC.